This TCR beta chain appears in the sequencing data of a study of blood T cell repertoires in COVID-19. Overall study context: COVID-19 samples collected from the United States, Italy and Spain covered acute and convalescent phases.

The germline CDR1 and CDR2 sequences are SGHAT and FQDESV (reference sequence). The CDR3 contains 13 residues. V was pared by 2 bases and J by 5 bases, with 8 bases between. Per the study methods: Reference gene primer amplification in the assay estimated nucleated cell counts. TCRdb's copy holds only in-frame clones and misses some; the assay was immunoSEQ multiplex PCR. Clone size and V and J calls were adopted from that table, with D and trimming inferred from the DNA. The sample yields approximately 100,000 clones, 89% seen once. This TCR came from a woman aged 60-75 years with acute or convalescent COVID-19. The rearrangement uses TRBV11-1 and TRBJ2-3; no clear D gene. The specimen was peripheral blood. CDR3 sequence (DNA): TGTGCCAGCAGCTTAAGCCCGGGAGATACGCAGTATTTT. Residues: CASSLSPGDTQYF. Combining the CDR3 with reference TRBV11-1 and TRBJ2-3 gives the whole variable domain EAEVAQSPRYKITEKSQAVAFWCDPISGHATLYWYRQILGQGPELLVQFQDESVVDDSQLPKDRFSAERLKGVDSTLKIQPAELGDSAMYLCASSLSPGDTQYFGPGTRLTVL.